A selection of T cell receptor beta chains follows, all from one sample in a study of blood T cells in healthy people across ages. TCRdb recomputed calls from the 5' RACE reads with MiXCR, one row per CDR3 protein. The sample yields 1,300,000 or so distinct CDR3 sequences, 45% to 70% seen once. The sequencing sample was made of blood. These receptors all stem from a man aged 18 to 35 in good health. Each CDR3 is given with its conserved first and last residue. Fields, in order: clone size, J gene, V gene, CDR3 protein. Clone size is not always given. Where it is, it says once, few, many or a class for expanded clones.

>NA|TRBJ2-1|TRBV7-6
CASSLPLESSGENNEQFF
>NA|TRBJ1-1|TRBV29-1
CNLGVPMNTEAFF
>NA|TRBJ2-5|TRBV5-1
CASSSSLQGREQYF
>NA|NA|TRBV6-1
CASNDRGYYEQYF
>NA|TRBJ2-1|TRBV4-2
CASSLIGQASNEQFF
>few|TRBJ2-7|TRBV12-3/TRBV12-4
CASSFLQGWVNEQYF
>NA|TRBJ2-5|TRBV7-2
CASSLQTGSGETQYF
>once|TRBJ2-5|TRBV11-2
CASSLVRGKIRTQYF
>NA|TRBJ2-3|TRBV20-1
CSAPSGRGAADTQYF
>few|TRBJ2-5|TRBV4-1
CASSQVGQGVGTQYF
>NA|NA|TRBV24-1
CATSDFGLAGVETQYF
>few|TRBJ1-4|TRBV7-9
CASSLSTGGDRNEKLFF
>NA|TRBJ1-4|TRBV6-5
CASGQRKLFF
>NA|TRBJ2-6|TRBV25-1
CASSGPSADHDSGANVLTF
>NA|TRBJ2-6|TRBV29-1
CSVVHFHVGSGANVLTF
>NA|TRBJ1-2|TRBV11-2
CASSLIGAGYTF
>NA|TRBJ2-4|TRBV20-1
CSASGPLTSGGTAKNIQYF
>NA|TRBJ2-1|TRBV2
CASKERTSGILSYNEQFF
>few|TRBJ2-7|TRBV4-1
CASSQEVVEDFEQYF
>few|TRBJ2-5|TRBV4-1
CASSQALQETQYF
>NA|TRBJ2-4|TRBV7-8
CASSFTGNRAKNIQYF
>once|NA|TRBV3-1
CASSQESGTFNEQFF
>few|TRBJ2-7|TRBV4-1
CASSQDPRGHEQYF
>NA|TRBJ2-1|TRBV20-1
CSARYAASGGAGEQFF
>NA|TRBJ2-1|TRBV12-3/TRBV12-4
CASTHRTAYNEQFF
>NA|TRBJ2-7|TRBV6-5
CASRSRLAAYEQYF
>NA|TRBJ1-5|TRBV7-2
CASSLTRANNQPQHF
>NA|TRBJ2-1|TRBV29-1
CSVGQLYTGELFF
>NA|TRBJ2-7|TRBV6-2/TRBV6-3
CASSYREISTYEQYF
>NA|TRBJ1-2|TRBV27
CASSTLDRAYGYTF
>NA|TRBJ1-4|TRBV5-1
CARSPTGGDEKLFF
>NA|TRBJ1-4|TRBV18
CASSPPGGVGKLFF
>NA|TRBJ2-7|TRBV25-1
CASSAYNGLRGGQQYF
>NA|TRBJ2-7|TRBV5-6
CASSWSGITYEQYF
>NA|TRBJ1-1|TRBV7-9
CASSLGIGEGVGNTEAFF